This is a list of T cell receptor beta chains from one sample in a study of blood T cell repertoires in COVID-19. Profiling relied on immunoSEQ multiplex PCR, and the TCRdb table lists in-frame clones only, not all of them. Seen here are 200,000 to 300,000 clones, about 84% observed once, and the top ten hold about 7.4%. Sequencing used peripheral blood. The receptors were sampled from a woman of 80 years or more with acute or convalescent COVID-19. CDR3s leave out the opening cysteine and the closing phenylalanine or tryptophan. The size field is filled for only some rows; it gives once, few, many or a size class.

TRBV4-2	few	TRBJ2-1	ASSLIDRVNEQF
TRBV6-5	-	TRBJ2-2	ASSWDIANTGELF
TRBV6-6	few	TRBJ1-5	ASSYSTSQPQH
TRBV21-1	-	TRBJ2-7	ASSLSTGTDPDFIYEQY
TRBV3-1/TRBV3-2	-	TRBJ1-5	ASSQMAGGNQPQH
TRBV29-1	-	TRBJ2-6	SVGGRGAGANVLT
TRBV6-5	-	TRBJ1-5	ASTSLTGGNQPQH
TRBV19	-	TRBJ2-5	ASRTSGGGETQY
TRBV5-1	-	TRBJ1-1	ASSLASPGSPEAF
TRBV30	few	TRBJ2-7	AWSVQNYEQY
TRBV14	-	TRBJ1-3	ASSQDLTFSGNTIY
TRBV19	-	TRBJ1-1	ASSTPGQGFGEAF
TRBV29-1	-	TRBJ2-7	SVGPSGSRYEQY
TRBV29-1	-	TRBJ2-3	SVRQGGTDTQY
TRBV14	-	TRBJ2-3	ASSQGQGIEGGTQY
TRBV5-8	-	TRBJ1-1	ASSLNRGLGAF
TRBV5-6	-	TRBJ2-2	ASSLARALGYSAGELF
TRBV14	-	TRBJ1-3	ASSQSTGSGNTIY
TRBV6-5	-	TRBJ1-1	ASSTGVHTEAF
TRBV7-7	-	TRBJ2-7	ASSLREGGEQY
TRBV19	once	TRBJ2-1	ASSLAPRRSSYNEQF
TRBV21-1	-	TRBJ2-7	ASSKGPTGEFREQY
TRBV25-1	-	TRBJ1-1	ASSEWGTGNTEAF
TRBV3-1/TRBV3-2	-	TRBJ1-2	ASSQGAIYGYT
TRBV5-1	-	TRBJ2-1	ASSLVVAGLDNEQF
TRBV6-5	-	TRBJ2-1	ASSRQGLMDEQF
TRBV7-6	-	TRBJ1-1	ASSPQRTEAF
TRBV7-9	many	TRBJ1-5	ASSFAGGGQPQH
TRBV7-9	-	TRBJ1-5	ASSSQGIQPQH
TRBV2	-	TRBJ1-2	ASVEGAPGGYT
TRBV7-2	-	TRBJ2-5	ASSLSLAGGDGETQY
TRBV11-2	-	TRBJ2-2	ASSRNRGRSTGELF
TRBV4-2	once	TRBJ2-5	ASSQKGSGTETQY
TRBV4-1	-	TRBJ2-3	ASSQDVAGNFRDTQY
TRBV5-6	-	TRBJ2-6	ASIRTGEPGANVLT
TRBV6-5	once	TRBJ1-1	ASSPRSGVNTEAF
TRBV5-1	-	TRBJ2-7	ASSPDSPAVEQY
TRBV29-1	-	TRBJ1-3	SVVKGASGNTIY
TRBV7-2	-	TRBJ2-1	ASSIDSGSSYNEQF
TRBV2	-	TRBJ2-5	ASSSGGVQETQY
TRBV3-1/TRBV3-2	few	TRBJ2-7	ASSQGLAGGYEQY